This TCR beta chain comes out of a study of blood T cell repertoires in COVID-19. Study details: Samples taken during acute and convalescent COVID-19 were collected in the United States, Italy and Spain.

CDR1 is SGHTA, CDR2 FQGTGA, per germline. After removal of 5 bases from V and 5 bases from J, the junction contained 6 bases not matched to a gene. This CDR3 contains 15 residues. Clones were sequenced by immunoSEQ multiplex PCR, and TCRdb holds only the in-frame ones, with some missing. The table shows fewer than 250,000 clones, with roughly four fifths occurring only once. The sequence was obtained from a middle-aged woman with active or convalescent COVID-19. Sequencing was performed on peripheral blood. The chain links TRBV7-3 to TRBJ2-3; 11 bases are a match to TRBD2. The CDR3 is CASSRSGGAEDTQYF. CDR3 sequence (DNA): TGTGCCAGCAGCCGTAGCGGGGGGGCTGAAGATACGCAGTATTTT.